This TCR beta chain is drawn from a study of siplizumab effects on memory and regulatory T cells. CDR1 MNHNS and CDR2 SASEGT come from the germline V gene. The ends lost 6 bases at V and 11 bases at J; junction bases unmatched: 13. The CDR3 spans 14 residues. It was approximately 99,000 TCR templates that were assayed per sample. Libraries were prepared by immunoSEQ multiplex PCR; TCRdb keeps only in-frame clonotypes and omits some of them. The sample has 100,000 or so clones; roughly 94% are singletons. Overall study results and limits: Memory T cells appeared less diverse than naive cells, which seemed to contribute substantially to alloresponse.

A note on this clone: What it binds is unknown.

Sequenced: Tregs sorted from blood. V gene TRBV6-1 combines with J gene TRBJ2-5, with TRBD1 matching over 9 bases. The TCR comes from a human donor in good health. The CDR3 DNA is TGTGCCAGCAGGGACAGGGGCTTCCCCTGGGAGCAGTACTTC. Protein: CASRDRGFPWEQYF.